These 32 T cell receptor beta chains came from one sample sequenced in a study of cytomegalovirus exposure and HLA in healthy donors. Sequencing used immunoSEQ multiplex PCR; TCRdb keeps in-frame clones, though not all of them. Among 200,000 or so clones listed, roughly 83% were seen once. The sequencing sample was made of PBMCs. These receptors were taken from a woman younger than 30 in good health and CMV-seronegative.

CDR3 residues: CASVAGTGNWNTIYF. The CDR3 DNA reads as TGTGCCAGTGTTGCCGGGACAGGCAACTGGAACACCATATATTTT. The J gene is TRBJ1-3, the V gene TRBV19, with 8 positions matching TRBD1. This CDR3 has 15 residues. After removal of 8 bases from V and 7 bases from J, the junction contained 13 bases not matched to a gene. The germline V gene has CDR1 LNHDA and CDR2 SQIVND (reference sequence). The full variable domain, its missing parts supplied by reference TRBV19 and TRBJ1-3, is DGGITQSPKYLFRKEGQNVTLSCEQNLNHDAMYWYRQDPGQGLRLIYYSQIVNDFQKGDIAEGYSVSREKKESFPLTVTSAQKNPTAFYLCASVAGTGNWNTIYFGEGSWLTVV.

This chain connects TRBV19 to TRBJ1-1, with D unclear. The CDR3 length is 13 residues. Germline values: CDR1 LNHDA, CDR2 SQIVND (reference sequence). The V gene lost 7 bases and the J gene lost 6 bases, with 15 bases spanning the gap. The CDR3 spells CASISNSFPEAFF. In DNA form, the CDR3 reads TGTGCCAGTATATCCAATTCTTTCCCTGAAGCTTTCTTT.

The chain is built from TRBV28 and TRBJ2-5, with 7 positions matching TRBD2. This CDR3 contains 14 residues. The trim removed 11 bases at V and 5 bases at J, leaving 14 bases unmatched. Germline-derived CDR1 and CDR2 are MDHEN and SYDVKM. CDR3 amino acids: CASYPRGLWETQYF. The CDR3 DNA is TGTGCCTCCTACCCGCGGGGACTATGGGAGACCCAGTACTTC.

This CDR3 is CAWSRGSSGRKTQYF. In DNA, the CDR3 is TGTGCCTGGAGTAGGGGTAGTAGCGGGAGGAAGACCCAGTACTTC. This rearrangement joins TRBV30 to TRBJ2-5; 10 positions agree with TRBD2. This CDR3 spans 15 amino acids. V shed 2 bases and J 6 bases; nucleotides not matched to a gene: 9. CDR1 is GTSNPN, CDR2 SVGIG, per germline (reference sequence).

The CDR3 loop is CASSVGQGNQPQHF. Here the CDR3 DNA reads TGTGCCAGCAGCGTAGGACAGGGCAATCAGCCCCAGCATTTT. The chain has TRBV28 and TRBJ1-5; 7 bases match TRBD1. Germline lookup yields CDR1 MDHEN and CDR2 SYDVKM. The J segment lost 2 bases and the V segment lost 6 bases, leaving 4 bases of the junction unmatched. This CDR3 has 14 amino acids.

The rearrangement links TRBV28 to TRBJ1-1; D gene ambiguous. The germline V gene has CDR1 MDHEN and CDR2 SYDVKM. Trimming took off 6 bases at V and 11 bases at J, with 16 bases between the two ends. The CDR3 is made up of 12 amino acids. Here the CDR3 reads CASSRHGREAFF. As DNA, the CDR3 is TGTGCCAGCAGCAGACACGGCCGGGAGGCTTTCTTT.

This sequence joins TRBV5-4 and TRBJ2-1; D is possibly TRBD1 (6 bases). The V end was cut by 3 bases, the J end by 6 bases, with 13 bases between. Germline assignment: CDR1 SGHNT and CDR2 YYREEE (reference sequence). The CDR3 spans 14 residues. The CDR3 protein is CASSWTDGRNEQFF. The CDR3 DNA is TGTGCCAGCAGCTGGACAGACGGACGCAATGAGCAGTTCTTC.

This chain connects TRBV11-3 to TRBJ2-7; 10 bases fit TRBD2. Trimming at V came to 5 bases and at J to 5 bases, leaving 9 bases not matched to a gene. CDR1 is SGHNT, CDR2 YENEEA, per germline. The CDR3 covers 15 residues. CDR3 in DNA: TGTGCCAGCAGCCCTGGAATAGCGGGAGGCGACGAGCAGTACTTC. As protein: CASSPGIAGGDEQYF.

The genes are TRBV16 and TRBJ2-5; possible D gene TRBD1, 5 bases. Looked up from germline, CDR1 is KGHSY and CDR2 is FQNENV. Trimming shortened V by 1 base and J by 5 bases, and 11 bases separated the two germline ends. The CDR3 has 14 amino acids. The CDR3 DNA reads TGTGCCAGCAGCCAATGGGGCGGATCTGAGACCCAGTACTTC. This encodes CASSQWGGSETQYF.

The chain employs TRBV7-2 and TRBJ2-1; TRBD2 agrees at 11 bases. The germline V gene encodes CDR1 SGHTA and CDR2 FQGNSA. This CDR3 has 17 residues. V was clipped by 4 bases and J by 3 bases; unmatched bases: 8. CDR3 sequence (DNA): TGTGCCAGCAGCTCATCCCAGGGACTAGCGGTCTACAATGAGCAGTTCTTC. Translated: CASSSSQGLAVYNEQFF.

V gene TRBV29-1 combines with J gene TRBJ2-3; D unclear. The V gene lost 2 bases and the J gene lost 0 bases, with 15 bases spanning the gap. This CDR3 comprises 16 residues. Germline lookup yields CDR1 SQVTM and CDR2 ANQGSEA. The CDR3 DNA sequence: TGCAGCGTTGAAACCCGGATCTATAAGAGCACAGATACGCAGTATTTT. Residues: CSVETRIYKSTDTQYF.

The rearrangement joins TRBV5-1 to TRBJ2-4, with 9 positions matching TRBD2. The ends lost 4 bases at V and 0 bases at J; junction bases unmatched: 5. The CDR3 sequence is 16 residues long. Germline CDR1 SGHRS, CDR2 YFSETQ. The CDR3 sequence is CASSVGTSLAKNIQYF. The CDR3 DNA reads TGCGCCAGCAGCGTTGGGACTAGCTTAGCCAAAAACATTCAGTACTTC.

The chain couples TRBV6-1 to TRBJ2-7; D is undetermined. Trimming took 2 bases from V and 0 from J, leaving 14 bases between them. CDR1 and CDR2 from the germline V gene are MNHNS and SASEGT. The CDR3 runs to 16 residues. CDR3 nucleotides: TGTGCCAGCAGTGAATCCATGATCGAGATCTCCTACGAGCAGTACTTC. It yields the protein CASSESMIEISYEQYF.

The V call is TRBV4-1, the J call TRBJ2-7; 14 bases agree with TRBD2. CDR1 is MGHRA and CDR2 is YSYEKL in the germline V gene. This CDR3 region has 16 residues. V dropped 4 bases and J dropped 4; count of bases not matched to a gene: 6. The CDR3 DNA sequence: TGCGCCAGCAGCCTTGAGGGACTAGCGGGGGTATACGAGCAGTACTTC. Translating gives CASSLEGLAGVYEQYF.

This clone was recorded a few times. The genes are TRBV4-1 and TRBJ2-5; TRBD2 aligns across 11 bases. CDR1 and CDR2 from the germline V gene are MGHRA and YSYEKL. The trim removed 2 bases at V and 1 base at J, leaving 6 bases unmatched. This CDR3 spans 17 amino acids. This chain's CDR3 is CASSQTRLAGTQETQYF. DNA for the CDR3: TGCGCCAGCAGCCAAACCCGACTAGCGGGGACCCAAGAGACCCAGTACTTC.

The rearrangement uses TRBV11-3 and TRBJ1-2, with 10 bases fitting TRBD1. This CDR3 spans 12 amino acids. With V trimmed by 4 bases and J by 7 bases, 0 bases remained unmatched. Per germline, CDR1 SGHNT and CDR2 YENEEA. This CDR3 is CASSWDRGGYTF. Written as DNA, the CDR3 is TGTGCCAGCAGCTGGGACAGGGGTGGCTACACCTTC. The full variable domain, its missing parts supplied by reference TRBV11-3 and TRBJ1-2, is EAGVVQSPRYKIIEKKQPVAFWCNPISGHNTLYWYLQNLGQGPELLIRYENEEAVDDSQLPKDRFSAERLKGVDSTLKIQPAELGDSAVYLCASSWDRGGYTFGSGTRLTVV.

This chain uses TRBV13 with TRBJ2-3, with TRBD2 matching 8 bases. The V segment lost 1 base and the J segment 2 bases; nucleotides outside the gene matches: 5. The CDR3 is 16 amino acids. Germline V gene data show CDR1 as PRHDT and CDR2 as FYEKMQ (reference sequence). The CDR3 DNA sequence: TGTGCCAGCAGCTTAGCGGGGGGGCGTTCCACAGATACGCAGTATTTT. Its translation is CASSLAGGRSTDTQYF.

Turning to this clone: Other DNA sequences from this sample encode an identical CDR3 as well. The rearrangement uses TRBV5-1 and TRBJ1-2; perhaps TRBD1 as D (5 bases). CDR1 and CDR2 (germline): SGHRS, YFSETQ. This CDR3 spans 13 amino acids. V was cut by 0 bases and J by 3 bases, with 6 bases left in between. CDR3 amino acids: CASSLVGDYGYTF. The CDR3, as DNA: TGCGCCAGCAGCTTGGTGGGGGACTATGGCTACACCTTC.

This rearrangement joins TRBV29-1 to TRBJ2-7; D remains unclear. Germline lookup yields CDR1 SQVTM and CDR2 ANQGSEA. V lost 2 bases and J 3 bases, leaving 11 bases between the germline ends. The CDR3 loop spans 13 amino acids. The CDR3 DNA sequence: TGCAGCGTTGAACTCAGCTCAGTCTACGAGCAGTACTTC. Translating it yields CSVELSSVYEQYF.

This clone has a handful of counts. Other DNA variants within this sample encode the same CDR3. The DNA for the CDR3 is TGCAGCGTTGGACCCGGTTGGGGGATGAACACTGAAGCTTTCTTT. Protein: CSVGPGWGMNTEAFF. V is TRBV29-1 and J is TRBJ1-1, with D perhaps TRBD1 (5 bases). V lost 4 bases and J lost 0, with 15 bases in between. The length of the CDR3 is 15 residues. Germline V CDR1 and CDR2: SQVTM, ANQGSEA.

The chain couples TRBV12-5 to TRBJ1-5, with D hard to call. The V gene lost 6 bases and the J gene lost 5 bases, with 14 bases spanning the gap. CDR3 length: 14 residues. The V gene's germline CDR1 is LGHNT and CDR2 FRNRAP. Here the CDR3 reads CASGPGRTDQPQHF. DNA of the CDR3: TGTGCTAGTGGCCCGGGGAGAACGGATCAGCCCCAGCATTTT.

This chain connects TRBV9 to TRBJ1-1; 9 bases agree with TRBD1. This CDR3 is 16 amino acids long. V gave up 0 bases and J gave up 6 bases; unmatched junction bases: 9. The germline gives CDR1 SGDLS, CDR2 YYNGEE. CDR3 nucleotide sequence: TGTGCCAGCAGCGTAGCTCGGGACAGGGAGGACGCTGAAGCTTTCTTT. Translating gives CASSVARDREDAEAFF.

The CDR3 coding sequence is TGTGCCAGCAGCCCGACTAGCGGGACTACAGATACGCAGTATTTT. It translates to CASSPTSGTTDTQYF. The chain carries TRBV5-4 and TRBJ2-3; 11 bases map to TRBD2. The V gene end was trimmed by 4 bases and the J gene end by 3 bases; junction bases not matched to a gene: 4. This CDR3 is built from 15 residues. CDR1 and CDR2 (germline): SGHNT, YYREEE (reference sequence).

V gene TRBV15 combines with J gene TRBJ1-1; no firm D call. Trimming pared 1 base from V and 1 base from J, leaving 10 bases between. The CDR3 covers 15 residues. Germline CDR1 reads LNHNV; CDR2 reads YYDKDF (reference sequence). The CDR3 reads CATSRVGGSNTEAFF. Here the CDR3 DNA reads TGTGCCACCAGCAGAGTAGGAGGCTCGAACACTGAAGCTTTCTTT.

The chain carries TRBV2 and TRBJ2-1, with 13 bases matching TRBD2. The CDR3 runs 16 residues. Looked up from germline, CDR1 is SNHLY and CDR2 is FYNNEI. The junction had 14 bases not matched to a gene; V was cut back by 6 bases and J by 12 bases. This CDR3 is CASSDQLAGGSRAQFF. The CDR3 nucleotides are TGTGCCAGCAGCGACCAACTAGCGGGGGGGTCGCGGGCGCAGTTCTTC.

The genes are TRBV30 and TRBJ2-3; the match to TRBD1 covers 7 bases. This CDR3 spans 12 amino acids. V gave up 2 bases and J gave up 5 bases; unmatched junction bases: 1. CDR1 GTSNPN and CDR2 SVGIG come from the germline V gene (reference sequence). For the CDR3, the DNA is TGTGCCTGGAGTCACAGGGGAGATACGCAGTATTTT. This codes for CAWSHRGDTQYF.

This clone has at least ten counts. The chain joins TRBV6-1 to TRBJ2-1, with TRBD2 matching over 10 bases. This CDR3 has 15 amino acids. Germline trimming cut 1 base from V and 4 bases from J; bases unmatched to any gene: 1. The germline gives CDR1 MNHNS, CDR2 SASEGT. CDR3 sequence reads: CASSEEAGGYNEQFF. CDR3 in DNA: TGTGCCAGCAGTGAAGAAGCGGGGGGGTACAATGAGCAGTTCTTC.

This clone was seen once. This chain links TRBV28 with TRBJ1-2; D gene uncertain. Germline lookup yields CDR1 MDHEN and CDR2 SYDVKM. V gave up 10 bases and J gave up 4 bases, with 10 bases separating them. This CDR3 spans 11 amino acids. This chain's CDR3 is CATSVSYGYTF. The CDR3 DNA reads TGTGCCACCTCAGTTTCCTATGGCTACACCTTC.

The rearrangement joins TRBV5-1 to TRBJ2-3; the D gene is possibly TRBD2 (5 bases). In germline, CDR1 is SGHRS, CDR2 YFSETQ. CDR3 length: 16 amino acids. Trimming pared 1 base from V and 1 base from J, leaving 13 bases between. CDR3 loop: CASSLSTTRGTDTQYF. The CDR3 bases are TGCGCCAGCAGCTTGAGTACGACGCGGGGCACAGATACGCAGTATTTT.

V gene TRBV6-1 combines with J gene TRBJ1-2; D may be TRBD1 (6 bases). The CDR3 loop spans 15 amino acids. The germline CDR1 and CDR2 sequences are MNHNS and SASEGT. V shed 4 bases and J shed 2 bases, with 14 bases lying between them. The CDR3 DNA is TGTGCCAGCAGTGTGAGCTCCACAGGGAACTATGGCTACACCTTC. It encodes CASSVSSTGNYGYTF.

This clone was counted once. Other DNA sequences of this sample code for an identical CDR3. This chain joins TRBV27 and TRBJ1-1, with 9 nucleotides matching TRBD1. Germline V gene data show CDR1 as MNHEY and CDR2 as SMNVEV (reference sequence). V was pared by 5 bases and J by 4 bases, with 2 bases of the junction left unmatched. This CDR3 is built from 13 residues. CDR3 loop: CASSAGQGTEAFF. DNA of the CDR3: TGTGCCAGCAGTGCGGGACAGGGCACTGAAGCTTTCTTT.

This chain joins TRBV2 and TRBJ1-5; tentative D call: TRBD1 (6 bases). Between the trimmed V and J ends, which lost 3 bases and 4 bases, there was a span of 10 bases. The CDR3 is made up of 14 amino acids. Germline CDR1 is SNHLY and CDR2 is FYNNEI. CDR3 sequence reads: CASSDTDRNQPQHF. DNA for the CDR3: TGTGCCAGCAGTGACACGGACAGAAATCAGCCCCAGCATTTT. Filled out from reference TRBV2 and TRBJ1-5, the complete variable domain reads EPEVTQTPSHQVTQMGQEVILRCVPISNHLYFYWYRQILGQKVEFLVSFYNNEISEKSEIFDDQFSVERPDGSNFTLKIRSTKLEDSAMYFCASSDTDRNQPQHFGDGTRLSIL.